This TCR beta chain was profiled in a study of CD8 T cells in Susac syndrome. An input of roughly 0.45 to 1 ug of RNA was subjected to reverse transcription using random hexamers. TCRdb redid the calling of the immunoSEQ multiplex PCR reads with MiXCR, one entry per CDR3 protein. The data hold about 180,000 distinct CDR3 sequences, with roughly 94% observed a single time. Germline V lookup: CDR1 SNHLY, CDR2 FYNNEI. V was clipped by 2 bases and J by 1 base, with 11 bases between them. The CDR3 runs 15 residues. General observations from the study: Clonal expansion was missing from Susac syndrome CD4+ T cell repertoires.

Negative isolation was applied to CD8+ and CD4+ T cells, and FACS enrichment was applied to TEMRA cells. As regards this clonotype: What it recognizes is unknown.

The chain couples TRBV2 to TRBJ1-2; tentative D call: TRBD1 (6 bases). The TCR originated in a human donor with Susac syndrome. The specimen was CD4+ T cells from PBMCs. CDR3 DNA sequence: TGTGCCAGCAGTGAAATGGGCAGGGGTAACTATGGCTACACCTTC. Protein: CASSEMGRGNYGYTF.